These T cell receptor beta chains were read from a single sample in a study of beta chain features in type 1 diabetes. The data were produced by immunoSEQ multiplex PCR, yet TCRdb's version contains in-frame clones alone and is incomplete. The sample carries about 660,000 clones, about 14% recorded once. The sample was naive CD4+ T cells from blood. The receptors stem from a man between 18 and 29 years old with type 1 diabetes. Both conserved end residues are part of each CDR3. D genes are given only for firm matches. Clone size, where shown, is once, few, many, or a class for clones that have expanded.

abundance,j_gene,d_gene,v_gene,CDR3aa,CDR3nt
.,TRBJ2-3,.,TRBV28,CASNSRGPSLYTQYF,TGTGCCAGCAATTCGCGGGGGCCCTCTTTATATACGCAGTATTTT
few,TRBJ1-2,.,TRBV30,CAWSIPPGPYGYTF,TGTGCCTGGAGTATCCCTCCGGGCCCCTATGGCTACACCTTC
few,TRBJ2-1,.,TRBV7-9,CAVHSGYANEQFF,TGTGCCGTTCATAGCGGCTACGCCAATGAGCAGTTCTTC
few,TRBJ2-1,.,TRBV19,CASRGYQNNEQFF,TGTGCCAGTAGGGGGTATCAAAACAATGAGCAGTTCTTC
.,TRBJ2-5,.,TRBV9,CASSVGWTGEETQYF,TGTGCCAGCAGCGTAGGCTGGACGGGAGAAGAGACCCAGTACTTC
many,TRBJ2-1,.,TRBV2,CASSEGTAPFF,TGTGCCAGCAGTGAGGGGACCGCACCGTTCTTC
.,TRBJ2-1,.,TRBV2,CASSGTPNSAYNEQFF,TGTGCCAGCAGTGGGACTCCAAATTCGGCCTACAATGAGCAGTTCTTC
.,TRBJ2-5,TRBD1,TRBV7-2,CASSLMRYRGNGDQETQYF,TGTGCCAGCAGCTTAATGCGTTACAGGGGGAATGGAGACCAAGAGACCCAGTACTTC
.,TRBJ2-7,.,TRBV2,CASTSEAEQYF,TGTGCCAGCACCTCTGAAGCCGAGCAGTACTTC
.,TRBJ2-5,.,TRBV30,CAWSAGGETQYF,TGTGCCTGGAGTGCAGGGGGGGAGACCCAGTACTTC
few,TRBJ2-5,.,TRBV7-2,CASSLRQGSETQYF,TGTGCCAGCAGCTTACGGCAGGGTTCGGAGACCCAGTACTTC
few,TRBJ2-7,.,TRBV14,CASSQVVGEQYF,TGTGCCAGCAGCCAAGTTGTCGGCGAGCAGTACTTC
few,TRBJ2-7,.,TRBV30,CAWRDSGAYEQYF,TGTGCCTGGAGGGATAGCGGAGCCTACGAGCAGTACTTC
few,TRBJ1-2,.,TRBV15,CATSRAWEDTYGYTF,TGTGCCACCAGCAGAGCTTGGGAGGACACCTATGGCTACACCTTC
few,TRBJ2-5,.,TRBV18,CASSQGQSQETQYF,TGTGCCAGCTCACAAGGACAGAGCCAAGAGACCCAGTACTTC
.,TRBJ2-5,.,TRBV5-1,CASSLASQGETQYF,TGCGCCAGCAGCTTGGCAAGCCAGGGGGAGACCCAGTACTTC
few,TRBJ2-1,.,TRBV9,CASSVGTSQHEQFF,TGTGCCAGCAGCGTAGGTACTAGCCAGCATGAGCAGTTCTTC
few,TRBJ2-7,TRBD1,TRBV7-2,CASSSRDSSSYEQYF,TGTGCCAGCAGCTCCCGGGACAGTAGCTCCTACGAGCAGTACTTC
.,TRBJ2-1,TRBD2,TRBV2,CASSEQGGRAAGEQFF,TGTGCCAGCAGTGAACAGGGCGGGAGGGCCGCGGGTGAGCAGTTCTTC
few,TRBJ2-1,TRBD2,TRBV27,CASSLTRASGRREFF,TGTGCCAGCAGTTTAACCCGGGCTAGCGGGAGGCGAGAGTTCTTC
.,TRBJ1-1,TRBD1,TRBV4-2,CASSQERQGVRSTEAFF,TGTGCCAGCAGCCAAGAACGGCAGGGGGTCCGGTCCACTGAAGCTTTCTTT
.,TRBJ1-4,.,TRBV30,CAWSGQGREKLFF,TGTGCCTGGAGTGGTCAGGGCCGCGAAAAACTGTTTTTT
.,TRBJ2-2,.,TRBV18,CASSPLTGELFF,TGTGCCAGCTCACCCCTAACCGGGGAGCTGTTTTTT
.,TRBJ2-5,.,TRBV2,CASTRLGSQETQYF,TGTGCCAGCACCCGTCTGGGCAGTCAAGAGACCCAGTACTTC
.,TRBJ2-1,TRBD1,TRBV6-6,CASFQGGQGWNEQFF,TGTGCCAGCTTTCAAGGGGGACAGGGATGGAATGAGCAGTTCTTC
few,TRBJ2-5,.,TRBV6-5,CASRPTGHLGQTQYF,TGTGCGAGCCGGCCAACGGGACATCTTGGGCAGACCCAGTACTTC
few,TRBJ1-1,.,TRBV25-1,CASQRVTEAFF,TGTGCCAGCCAGAGAGTCACTGAAGCTTTCTTT
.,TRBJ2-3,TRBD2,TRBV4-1,CASSHLLAGLPTSTDTQYF,TGCGCCAGCAGCCACCTACTAGCGGGGCTTCCTACTAGCACAGATACGCAGTATTTT
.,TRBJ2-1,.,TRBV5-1,CASRVRTNDNEQFF,TGCGCCAGCCGTGTCAGGACTAATGACAATGAGCAGTTCTTC
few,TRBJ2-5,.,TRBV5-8,CASSRTETQETQYF,TGTGCCAGCAGCCGGACAGAGACCCAAGAGACCCAGTACTTC
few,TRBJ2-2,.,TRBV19,CASNGNTGELFF,TGTGCCAGTAACGGCAACACCGGGGAGCTGTTTTTT
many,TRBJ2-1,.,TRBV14,CASSQVREEDEQFF,TGTGCCAGCAGCCAAGTCAGGGAGGAGGATGAGCAGTTCTTC
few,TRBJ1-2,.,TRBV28,CASAEVRGYTF,TGTGCCAGCGCGGAGGTCCGAGGCTACACCTTC
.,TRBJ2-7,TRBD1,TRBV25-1,CASSELGQGVGYEQYF,TGTGCCAGCAGTGAACTCGGACAGGGTGTGGGGTACGAGCAGTACTTC